This TCR beta chain was captured in a study of blood T cell repertoires in COVID-19. Only in-frame clones appear in the TCRdb table, and some are missing; sequencing was by immunoSEQ multiplex PCR. The sample yields approximately 300,000 clones, roughly 90% seen once. Across under 25 US areas, participants ranged in age from roughly 18 to 95 years. Cohort assignment relied on participant-reported clinical history. Germline V CDR1 and CDR2: SGHRS, YFSETQ. This CDR3 contains 14 residues. The V gene end was trimmed by 2 bases and the J gene end by 5 bases; junction bases not matched to a gene: 3. This receptor was obtained from a woman aged 25-40 years who had recovered from COVID-19. This chain joins TRBV5-1 and TRBJ1-4; 7 nucleotides align to TRBD1. Sequenced: PBMCs or T cells enriched from blood (not recorded which). The CDR3 DNA sequence: TGCGCCAGCAGCTTAGGGACAGAGAATGAAAAACTGTTTTTT. Amino acids: CASSLGTENEKLFF.